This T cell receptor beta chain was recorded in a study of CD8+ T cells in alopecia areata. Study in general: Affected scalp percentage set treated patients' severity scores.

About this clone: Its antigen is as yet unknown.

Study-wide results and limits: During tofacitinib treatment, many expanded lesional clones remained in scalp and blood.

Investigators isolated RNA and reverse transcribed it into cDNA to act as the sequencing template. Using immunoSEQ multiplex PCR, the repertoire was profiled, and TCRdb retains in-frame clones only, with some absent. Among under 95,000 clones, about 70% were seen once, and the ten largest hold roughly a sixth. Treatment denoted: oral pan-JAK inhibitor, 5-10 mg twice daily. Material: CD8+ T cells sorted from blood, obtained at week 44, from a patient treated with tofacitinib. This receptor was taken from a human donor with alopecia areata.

CDR3 nucleotide sequence: TGTGCCATCAGTGAGTCCGGGACAGGGGATCCCTACGAGCAGTACTTC. Protein sequence: CAISESGTGDPYEQYF. The chain joins TRBV10-3 to TRBJ2-7; TRBD1 agrees at 10 bases. The CDR3 length is 16 residues. V lost 0 bases and J lost 2; bases outside the gene matches: 4. Germline V CDR1 and CDR2: ENHRY, SYGVKD.